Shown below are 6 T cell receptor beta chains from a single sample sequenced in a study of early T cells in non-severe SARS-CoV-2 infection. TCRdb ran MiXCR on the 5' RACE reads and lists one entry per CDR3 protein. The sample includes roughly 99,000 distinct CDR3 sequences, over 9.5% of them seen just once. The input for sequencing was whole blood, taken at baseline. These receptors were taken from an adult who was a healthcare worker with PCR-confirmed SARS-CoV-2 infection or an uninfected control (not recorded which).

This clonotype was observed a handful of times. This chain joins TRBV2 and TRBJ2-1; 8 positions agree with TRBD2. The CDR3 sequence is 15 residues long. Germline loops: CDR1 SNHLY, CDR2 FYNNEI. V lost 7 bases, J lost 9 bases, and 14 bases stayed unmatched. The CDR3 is CASTNNIGGAGEQFF. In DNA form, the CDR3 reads TGTGCCAGCACGAATAACATCGGGGGGGCAGGTGAGCAGTTCTTC.

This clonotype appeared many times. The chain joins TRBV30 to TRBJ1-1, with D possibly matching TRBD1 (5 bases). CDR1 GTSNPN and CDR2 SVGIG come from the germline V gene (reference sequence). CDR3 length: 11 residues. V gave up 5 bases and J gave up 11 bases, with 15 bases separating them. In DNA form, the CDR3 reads TGTGCCTGGGATCAGGGAGGGAAGGCTTTCTTT. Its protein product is CAWDQGGKAFF.

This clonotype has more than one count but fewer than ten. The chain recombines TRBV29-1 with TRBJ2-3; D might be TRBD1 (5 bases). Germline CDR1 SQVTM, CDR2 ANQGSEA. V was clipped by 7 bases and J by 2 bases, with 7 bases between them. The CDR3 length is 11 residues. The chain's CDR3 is CSADITDTQYF. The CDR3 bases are TGCAGCGCGGACATCACAGATACGCAGTATTTT.

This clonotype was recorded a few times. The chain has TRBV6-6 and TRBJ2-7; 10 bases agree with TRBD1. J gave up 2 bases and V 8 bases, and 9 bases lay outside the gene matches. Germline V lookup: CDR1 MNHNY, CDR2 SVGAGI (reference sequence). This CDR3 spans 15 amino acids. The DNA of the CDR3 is TGTGCCAGCCACGGGACAGGGGACAAACCCTACGAGCAGTACTTC. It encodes CASHGTGDKPYEQYF.

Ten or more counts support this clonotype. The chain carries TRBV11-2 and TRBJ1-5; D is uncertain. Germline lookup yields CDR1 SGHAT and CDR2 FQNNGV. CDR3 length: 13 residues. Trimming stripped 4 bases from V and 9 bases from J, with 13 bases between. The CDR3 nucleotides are TGTGCCAGCAGCTCAGATCCTCCGGGGCCCCAGCATTTT. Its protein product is CASSSDPPGPQHF.

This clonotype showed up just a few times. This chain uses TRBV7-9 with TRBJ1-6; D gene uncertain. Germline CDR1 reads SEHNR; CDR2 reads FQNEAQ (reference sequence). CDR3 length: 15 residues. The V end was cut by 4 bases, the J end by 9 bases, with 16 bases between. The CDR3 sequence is CASSSHSGSGSPLHF. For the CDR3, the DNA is TGTGCCAGCAGCTCCCACTCGGGCTCGGGTTCACCCCTCCACTTT.